This TCR beta chain was documented in a study of blood T cell repertoires in COVID-19. This clone came up once. This CDR3 contains 15 residues. J gave up 3 bases and V 3 bases, and 4 bases lay outside the gene matches. Germline V CDR1 and CDR2: SGHNT, YYREEE (reference sequence). Assay used: immunoSEQ multiplex PCR; TCRdb lists only in-frame clones, some missing. This table holds approximately 300,000 clones, roughly nine tenths found once. This chain connects TRBV5-4 to TRBJ2-5, with TRBD1 matching 11 bases. This receptor was taken from a woman aged 25 to 45 with COVID-19, enrolled during active disease. Sample: peripheral blood. The CDR3 sequence is CASSSPGQGEETQYF. The CDR3 bases are TGTGCCAGCAGCTCCCCGGGACAGGGGGAAGAGACCCAGTACTTC.